The 27 T cell receptor beta chains presented below share a single source sample, sequenced in a study of T-cell reconstitution after alpha-beta-depleted transplantation in children. TCRbeta library preparation incorporated unique molecular identifiers. TCRdb re-derived calls from the PCR reads in MiXCR, one entry per CDR3 protein. The profile shows 600,000 or so distinct CDR3 sequences, roughly 23% of them singletons. The sequences come from PBMCs, mostly from graft donor cells, collected 360 days after TCRalphabeta/CD19-depleted stem cell transplant. The receptor source for this set is a boy younger than two who had a stem cell transplant for acute myeloid leukemia, so the T cells may come from the graft donor.

This clonotype has a handful of counts. The CDR3 is CASSYSSGLDSPLHF. DNA for the CDR3: TGTGCCAGCAGTTACTCTTCAGGGTTGGATTCACCCCTCCACTTT. The rearrangement links TRBV6-5 to TRBJ1-6; tentative D call: TRBD1 (5 bases). Germline V gene data show CDR1 as MNHEY and CDR2 as SVGAGI. Trimming left V 0 bases short and J 8 bases short, with 11 bases between. CDR3 length: 15 amino acids.

The rearrangement links TRBV6-4 to TRBJ2-2; no firm D call. The CDR3 totals 15 residues. V dropped 0 bases and J dropped 5 bases, with 10 bases sitting between them. Per germline, CDR1 MRHNA and CDR2 SNTAGT. In DNA form, the CDR3 reads TGTGCCAGCAGTGACTCTCTCACTCAAACCGGGGAGCTGTTTTTT. Encoded protein: CASSDSLTQTGELFF.

This clonotype was observed a few times. This sequence joins TRBV4-3 and TRBJ2-4; TRBD2 matches at 9 bases. Germline V gene lookup returns CDR1 LGHNA and CDR2 YSLEER. This CDR3 comprises 16 residues. Germline trimming cut 0 bases from V and 10 bases from J; bases unmatched to any gene: 10. CDR3 sequence: CASSQDPGGGAGIQYF. CDR3 DNA: TGCGCCAGCAGCCAAGATCCGGGCGGGGGGGCCGGTATTCAGTACTTC.

The chain joins TRBV10-3 to TRBJ2-2; 8 nucleotides agree with TRBD1. The CDR3 is made up of 14 amino acids. Looked up from germline, CDR1 is ENHRY and CDR2 is SYGVKD. The J segment lost 5 bases and the V segment lost 3 bases, leaving 2 bases of the junction unmatched. CDR3 DNA sequence: TGTGCCATCAGTGAATGGGACAGGACCGGGGAGCTGTTTTTT. It codes for CAISEWDRTGELFF.

The CDR3: CATSPRGGTKEETQYF. CDR3 nucleotide sequence: TGTGCCACCAGCCCACGCGGGGGGACTAAAGAAGAGACCCAGTACTTC. The chain carries TRBV24-1 and TRBJ2-5; TRBD2 matches at 8 bases. Germline V gene data show CDR1 as KGHDR and CDR2 as SFDVKD. V shed 7 bases and J 3 bases; nucleotides not matched to a gene: 12. This CDR3 region has 16 residues.

This clonotype was seen a few times. This sequence joins TRBV20-1 and TRBJ2-1; 8 bases agree with TRBD2. The V and J ends lost 5 bases and 1 base, in that order; junction bases with no gene match: 7. Germline CDR1 DFQATT, CDR2 SNEGSKA (reference sequence). CDR3 length equals 15 residues. The CDR3 coding sequence is TGCAGTGCTGGGCCGGGACTAGAATCCTACAATGAGCAGTTCTTC. Protein sequence: CSAGPGLESYNEQFF.

This chain's CDR3 is CSARGAASASPINEKLFF. The CDR3, as DNA: TGCAGTGCTAGAGGAGCGGCGTCAGCCTCTCCGATTAATGAAAAACTGTTTTTT. This chain links TRBV20-1 with TRBJ1-4, with D uncertain. V lost 1 base to trimming and J lost 4 bases, with 22 bases between them. The CDR3 runs 18 residues. Germline CDR1 and CDR2: DFQATT and SNEGSKA (reference sequence).

The genes are TRBV20-1 and TRBJ2-1; 8 bases line up with TRBD2. Looked up from germline, CDR1 is DFQATT and CDR2 is SNEGSKA (reference sequence). The CDR3 spans 14 residues. Trimming cost V 7 bases and J 3 bases; bases outside gene matches: 8. The chain's CDR3 is CSGAKRGYYNEQFF. The CDR3 coding sequence is TGCAGTGGAGCCAAGCGGGGGTACTACAATGAGCAGTTCTTC.

This clonotype occurred many times. This rearrangement joins TRBV12-3 or TRBV12-4 to TRBJ2-5, with D perhaps matching TRBD2 (6 bases). The CDR3 spans 14 residues. V was clipped by 3 bases and J by 7 bases, with 15 bases between them. This CDR3 reads CASSFGSSGGTQYF. DNA of the CDR3: TGTGCCAGCAGTTTCGGGAGTAGCGGTGGGACCCAGTACTTC.

The V call is TRBV29-1, the J call TRBJ2-1, with unresolved D. Trimming took off 4 bases at V and 7 bases at J, with 20 bases between the two ends. Germline V gene data show CDR1 as SQVTM and CDR2 as ANQGSEA. The CDR3 sequence is 15 residues long. CDR3 region: CSVVEARYLGNEQFF. In DNA form, the CDR3 reads TGCAGCGTTGTCGAGGCTAGGTATTTAGGGAATGAGCAGTTCTTC.

The sample holds a few counts of this clonotype. The chain carries TRBV20-1 and TRBJ1-4, with a tentative D call TRBD1 (5 bases). The length of the CDR3 is 14 residues. Trimming left V 4 bases short and J 7 bases short, with 16 bases between. Germline lookup yields CDR1 DFQATT and CDR2 SNEGSKA (reference sequence). CDR3 nucleotide sequence: TGCAGTGCTACGAGGGGAGCGGGCCGTGAAAAACTGTTTTTT. This codes for CSATRGAGREKLFF.

This clonotype was recorded many times. CDR3 DNA: TGTGCCAGCACCTTAGCCGGGACCCAGTACTTC. Translation: CASTLAGTQYF. The chain uses TRBV12-3 or TRBV12-4 and TRBJ2-5; D ambiguous. Deletions cut 7 bases from V and 7 bases from J, with 10 bases between. CDR3 length: 11 amino acids.

V gene TRBV12-3 or TRBV12-4 combines with J gene TRBJ2-7, with D possibly TRBD2 on 7 matching bases. The ends were cut back, 5 bases at V and 4 bases at J, with 18 bases in the middle. This CDR3 has 15 amino acids. As DNA, the CDR3 is TGTGCCAGCAGTCCGAACAGAGGGGGGGGATACGAGCAGTACTTC. This sequence encodes CASSPNRGGGYEQYF.

A word on this clonotype: This could be a read error, since a much larger clone is one nucleotide away. The chain uses TRBV10-3 and TRBJ1-5; D remains ambiguous. Germline V lookup: CDR1 ENHRY, CDR2 SYGVKD. The CDR3 covers 13 residues. The CDR3 nucleotides read TGTGCCATCAGTGAGGGCACGGGAGAGCCCCACCATTTT. As protein: CAISEGTGEPHHF.

The chain is built from TRBV20-1 and TRBJ2-1; D remains unclear. Germline V gives CDR1 DFQATT, CDR2 SNEGSKA (reference sequence). This CDR3 region has 12 residues. The V and J ends lost 3 bases and 3 bases respectively, with 6 bases between them. The CDR3 sequence is CSASGSYNEQFF. The CDR3 DNA is TGCAGTGCTAGTGGAAGCTACAATGAGCAGTTCTTC.

A few counts support this clonotype. The chain combines TRBV20-1 with TRBJ2-3; a weak D match, TRBD2 (5 bases). This CDR3 spans 14 amino acids. V lost 3 bases and J 5 bases, leaving 15 bases between the germline ends. Per the germline V gene, CDR1 is DFQATT and CDR2 is SNEGSKA (reference sequence). The CDR3 DNA reads TGCAGTGCTAGGTTCACTAGGGCGGGAGATACGCAGTATTTT. As protein: CSARFTRAGDTQYF.

This clonotype was counted many times. V and J are TRBV15 and TRBJ2-5; D perhaps matches TRBD2 (6 bases). Trimming took 1 base from V and 5 from J, leaving 11 bases between them. Germline CDR1 reads LNHNV; CDR2 reads YYDKDF (reference sequence). This CDR3 has 14 amino acids. The DNA for the CDR3 is TGTGCCACCAGCAGAGGGAGGGTTAGGGAGACCCAGTACTTC. Encoded protein: CATSRGRVRETQYF.

Only a few counts were recorded for this clonotype. This rearrangement joins TRBV11-2 to TRBJ2-7; D is unresolved. Trimming shortened V by 9 bases and J by 7 bases, and 4 bases separated the two germline ends. The CDR3 spans 8 residues. Germline CDR1 is SGHAT and CDR2 is FQNNGV. CDR3 in DNA: TGTGCCAGTCGGGAGCAGTACGTC. This sequence encodes CASREQYV.

The chain couples TRBV20-1 to TRBJ2-7, with 9 bases lining up with TRBD1. Germline-derived CDR1 and CDR2 are DFQATT and SNEGSKA (reference sequence). This CDR3 has 13 amino acids. J was trimmed by 1 base and V by 5 bases; bases with no gene match: 3. CDR3 nucleotides: TGCAGTGCTGGACAGGGGAGGTCCTACGAGCAGTACTTC. The encoded protein is CSAGQGRSYEQYF.

The V and J genes are TRBV7-2 and TRBJ2-7; no firm D call. Between the trimmed V and J ends, which lost 4 bases and 4 bases, there was a span of 11 bases. The CDR3 has 13 residues. Germline CDR1 is SGHTA and CDR2 is FQGNSA. Written as DNA, the CDR3 is TGTGCCAGCAGCTCGCGACTCACTTACGAGCAGTACTTC. It yields the protein CASSSRLTYEQYF.

This clonotype was seen a few times. V is TRBV11-2 and J is TRBJ2-3, with TRBD2 identical over 7 bases. Per germline, CDR1 SGHAT and CDR2 FQNNGV. CDR3 length: 15 residues. Losses at the gene ends were 1 base for V and 3 bases for J; bases not matched to a gene: 4. CDR3 loop: CASSLAAGRTDTQYF. Here the CDR3 DNA reads TGTGCCAGCAGCTTAGCGGCCGGGAGGACAGATACGCAGTATTTT.

There are many counts of this clonotype. V and J are TRBV29-1 and TRBJ2-5, with D perhaps matching TRBD1 (5 bases). Germline V CDR1 and CDR2: SQVTM, ANQGSEA. This CDR3 is built from 12 residues. Trimming shortened V by 7 bases and J by 0 bases, and 9 bases separated the two germline ends. This CDR3 reads CSAGHYQETQYF. CDR3 DNA sequence: TGCAGCGCAGGACACTACCAAGAGACCCAGTACTTC.

The table lists this clonotype with a few counts. CDR3 sequence: CSAKGFIQGVTF. The CDR3 region has the DNA TGCAGTGCTAAGGGCTTCATACAGGGAGTCACCTTC. The gene calls are TRBV20-1 and TRBJ1-2, with D possibly being TRBD1 (6 bases). V lost 4 bases and J lost 13, with 19 bases in between. CDR3 length: 12 amino acids. Germline lookup yields CDR1 DFQATT and CDR2 SNEGSKA (reference sequence).

This clonotype has at least ten counts. The V and J genes are TRBV4-1 and TRBJ1-1; TRBD1 is a possible D gene (6 bases). V lost 0 bases, J lost 1 base, and 9 bases lay in between. The CDR3 spans 15 residues. Germline CDR1 and CDR2: MGHRA and YSYEKL. For the CDR3, the DNA is TGCGCCAGCAGCCAAGAGGAAGGGGGGAACACTGAAGCTTTCTTT. It encodes CASSQEEGGNTEAFF.

The J gene is TRBJ2-7, the V gene TRBV7-2; either TRBD1 or TRBD2 may fit D (5 bases each). This CDR3 spans 14 amino acids. The germline V gene encodes CDR1 SGHTA and CDR2 FQGNSA. V lost 3 bases and J 4 bases, leaving 13 bases between the germline ends. The CDR3 loop reads CASSFGGSVYEQYF. CDR3 DNA sequence: TGTGCCAGCAGCTTTGGGGGATCGGTTTACGAGCAGTACTTC.

The rearrangement joins TRBV11-2 to TRBJ2-1; D gene uncertain. The CDR3 totals 12 residues. V dropped 2 bases and J dropped 5 bases, with 4 bases sitting between them. Germline lookup yields CDR1 SGHAT and CDR2 FQNNGV. The CDR3: CASSLKHNEQFF. CDR3 nucleotide sequence: TGTGCCAGCAGCTTAAAACACAATGAGCAGTTCTTC.

This clonotype was seen many times. This chain connects TRBV28 to TRBJ2-5; D might be TRBD2 (6 bases). Germline-derived CDR1 and CDR2 are MDHEN and SYDVKM. Trimming left V 2 bases short and J 4 bases short, with 14 bases between. The CDR3 totals 15 residues. In DNA, the CDR3 is TGTGCCAGCAGTTTAGGAGGGAACGTAGGAGAGACCCAGTACTTC. It translates to CASSLGGNVGETQYF.